Below, 21 T cell receptor beta chains from the same sample are listed, as sequenced in a study of cytomegalovirus exposure and HLA in healthy donors. Vbeta (60) and Jbeta (13) primers were used in the PCR. The assay was immunoSEQ multiplex PCR, and TCRdb's table has in-frame clones only and misses some. Here the sample spans some 40,000 clones, roughly 64% being singletons. Sequencing was performed on PBMCs. Receptors were obtained from a man in his fifties or sixties in good health and CMV-seropositive.

This chain connects TRBV15 to TRBJ2-5, with no clear D. Germline V gene data show CDR1 as LNHNV and CDR2 as YYDKDF (reference sequence). The CDR3 consists of 13 residues. Trimming took off 0 bases at V and 4 bases at J, with 6 bases between the two ends. CDR3 in DNA: TGTGCCACCAGCAGAGATAGAGGAGAGACCCAGTACTTC. Translated, it gives CATSRDRGETQYF. Supplemented by reference TRBV15 and TRBJ2-5, the full variable domain reads DAMVIQNPRYQVTQFGKPVTLSCSQTLNHNVMYWYQQKSSQAPKLLFHYYDKDFNNEADTPDNFQSRRPNTSFCFLDIRSPGLGDTAMYLCATSRDRGETQYFGPGTRLLVL.

V and J are TRBV5-3 and TRBJ1-5; 9 bases match TRBD1. TRBV5-3 is annotated as an ORF whose role is uncertain. This CDR3 region has 19 residues. With V trimmed by 0 bases and J by 0 bases, 10 bases remained unmatched. CDR3 bases: TGTGCCAGAAGCTTGGTCGGGACAGGGTCGGAGTATAGCAATCAGCCCCAGCATTTT. This gives the protein CARSLVGTGSEYSNQPQHF.

V usage is TRBV27 and J usage is TRBJ2-1, with 8 bases fitting TRBD2. With 5 bases clipped from V and 2 bases from J, the junction kept 5 bases outside the gene matches. The CDR3 is 15 residues long. Germline assignment: CDR1 MNHEY and CDR2 SMNVEV (reference sequence). Written as DNA, the CDR3 is TGTGCCAGCAGTCTGGCGGGAGGCCCCTACAATGAGCAGTTCTTC. It codes for CASSLAGGPYNEQFF.

V usage is TRBV19 and J usage is TRBJ2-7; D perhaps matches TRBD2 (6 bases). Trimming left V 3 bases short and J 2 bases short, with 11 bases between. The germline V gene encodes CDR1 LNHDA and CDR2 SQIVND (reference sequence). The CDR3 length is 14 residues. CDR3 nucleotides: TGTGCCAGTAGTATTGGGCTAGCGCCCTACGAGCAGTACTTC. Its translation is CASSIGLAPYEQYF.

V is TRBV6-5 and J is TRBJ2-5, with D uncertain. Germline CDR1 is MNHEY and CDR2 is SVGAGI. The CDR3 sequence is 12 residues long. V was pared by 7 bases and J by 7 bases, with 13 bases between. The CDR3 DNA follows: TGTGCCAGCACCAACTCCTCGGGGACCCAGTACTTC. This encodes CASTNSSGTQYF.

The gene calls are TRBV5-4 and TRBJ2-7, with unresolved D. The CDR3 covers 15 residues. Germline V CDR1 and CDR2: SGHNT, YYREEE (reference sequence). V lost 2 bases and J lost 1, with 13 bases in between. The CDR3 protein is CASSFGSAISYEQYF. The CDR3 DNA reads TGTGCCAGCAGCTTTGGGTCAGCGATTTCCTACGAGCAGTACTTC.

The chain carries TRBV9 and TRBJ1-2, with D possibly TRBD1 on 6 matching bases. Germline-derived CDR1 and CDR2 are SGDLS and YYNGEE. This CDR3 spans 13 amino acids. The V and J ends lost 4 bases and 6 bases respectively, with 13 bases between them. CDR3 amino acids: CASSRQELNGYTF. The CDR3 nucleotides are TGTGCCAGCAGCCGACAGGAGCTTAATGGCTACACCTTC.

The chain is built from TRBV7-5 and TRBJ2-7; the table's D call, TRBD2, has no DNA check behind it. TRBV7-5 is shown as a pseudogene. The CDR3 is made up of 14 amino acids. CDR3 sequence (DNA): TGTGCCAGCTCTAGGCGGGAGGGCACCTACGAGCAGTACTTC. This codes for CASSRREGTYEQYF.

The chain combines TRBV5-1 with TRBJ2-1; 7 bases fit TRBD2. V dropped 2 bases and J dropped 7; count of bases not matched to a gene: 9. The germline gives CDR1 SGHRS, CDR2 YFSETQ. The CDR3 runs 15 residues. CDR3 coding DNA: TGCGCCAGCAGCTTATGGGGCCTAGCGGCTAATGAGCAGTTCTTC. It specifies CASSLWGLAANEQFF.

This clone occurred a few times. The V gene is TRBV5-1, the J gene TRBJ1-2; D remains unclear. Germline lookup yields CDR1 SGHRS and CDR2 YFSETQ. The CDR3 contains 14 residues. V was pared by 4 bases and J by 2 bases, with 12 bases between. DNA of the CDR3: TGCGCCAGCAGCCGCATGACCGGGAACTATGGCTACACCTTC. Its protein is CASSRMTGNYGYTF.

The table lists this clone with a count of one. The chain carries TRBV6-5 and TRBJ1-2, with 7 positions matching TRBD1. The germline V gene has CDR1 MNHEY and CDR2 SVGAGI. The trim removed 6 bases at V and 3 bases at J, leaving 10 bases unmatched. The CDR3 runs to 15 residues. The chain's CDR3 is CASRRDRQGDYGYTF. CDR3 DNA: TGTGCCAGCAGGAGGGACCGACAGGGCGACTATGGCTACACCTTC.

The chain has TRBV27 and TRBJ2-5; 12 positions agree with TRBD1. Unmatched junction bases numbered 9, after V lost 5 bases and J lost 5 bases. Germline V gene sequence: CDR1 MNHEY, CDR2 SMNVEV (reference sequence). The CDR3 has 16 residues. The CDR3 is CASSLGTGGGRETQYF. The CDR3 DNA follows: TGTGCCAGCAGTCTGGGGACAGGGGGCGGAAGGGAGACCCAGTACTTC.

This clone was counted between two and nine times. V gene TRBV28 combines with J gene TRBJ2-7; tentatively, D is TRBD2 (5 bases). V lost 10 bases and J lost 2, with 21 bases in between. The CDR3 has 15 residues. Germline V CDR1 and CDR2: MDHEN, SYDVKM. DNA for the CDR3: TGTGCCACGCTCGATCCGGGAAGTAATACCTACGAGCAGTACTTC. It codes for CATLDPGSNTYEQYF.

This clone was found once. This rearrangement joins TRBV28 to TRBJ2-2, with a tentative D call TRBD1 (7 bases). Germline CDR1 reads MDHEN; CDR2 reads SYDVKM. This CDR3 spans 17 amino acids. V was pared by 7 bases and J by 6 bases, with 24 bases between. Here the CDR3 DNA reads TGTGCCAGCAAAACCGTCAGGGGGGCTAGGAAGGCCGGGGAGCTGTTTTTT. Translated, it gives CASKTVRGARKAGELFF.

The chain carries TRBV27 and TRBJ1-2; 9 positions match TRBD1. Germline V gene sequence: CDR1 MNHEY, CDR2 SMNVEV (reference sequence). The J segment lost 6 bases and the V segment lost 5 bases, leaving 10 bases of the junction unmatched. The CDR3 totals 15 residues. The CDR3 sequence is CASSRTGDLANGYTF. The CDR3 bases are TGTGCCAGCAGTAGGACAGGGGATCTCGCTAATGGCTACACCTTC.

The chain joins TRBV28 to TRBJ1-1; 9 nucleotides align to TRBD1. This CDR3 has 13 residues. V lost 8 bases to trimming and J lost 2 bases; unmatched junction nucleotides: 3. Per germline, CDR1 MDHEN and CDR2 SYDVKM. The DNA for the CDR3 is TGTGCCAGCGTGGACAGGGGTAACACTGAAGCTTTCTTT. This encodes CASVDRGNTEAFF.

V and J are TRBV28 and TRBJ2-5; 9 bases agree with TRBD1. The end of the DNA is better explained by TRBJ2-7, so the J call may be wrong. Per germline, CDR1 MDHEN and CDR2 SYDVKM. The CDR3 totals 17 residues. CDR3 region: CASSTGTGTLSSYEQYF. The CDR3 coding sequence is TGTGCCAGCAGTACCGGGACAGGGACTCTCAGCTCCTACGAGCAGTACTTC.

This chain connects TRBV19 to TRBJ1-5; D gene unclear. Trimming left V 3 bases short and J 9 bases short, with 18 bases between. Germline V lookup: CDR1 LNHDA, CDR2 SQIVND (reference sequence). The CDR3 covers 15 residues. This chain's CDR3 is CASSIEATGMRPQHF. The CDR3 DNA reads as TGTGCCAGTAGTATTGAGGCGACCGGCATGAGGCCCCAGCATTTT.

This clone is a singleton in its sample. The chain uses TRBV7-9 and TRBJ2-5; TRBD2 matches 8 bases. The CDR3 length is 15 residues. Germline V CDR1 and CDR2: SEHNR, FQNEAQ (reference sequence). Trimming cost V 5 bases and J 2 bases; bases outside gene matches: 7. The CDR3 DNA reads as TGTGCCAGCAGCCCAGTAGCGGGACCACAAGAGACCCAGTACTTC. It translates to CASSPVAGPQETQYF.

The V and J genes are TRBV27 and TRBJ2-7; TRBD2 aligns across 13 bases. The CDR3 runs 13 residues. The V segment lost 6 bases and the J segment 5 bases; nucleotides outside the gene matches: 1. CDR1 MNHEY and CDR2 SMNVEV come from the germline V gene (reference sequence). The CDR3 here is CASSGLAGDEQYF. CDR3 nucleotide sequence: TGTGCCAGCAGCGGACTAGCGGGAGACGAGCAGTACTTC.

This clone showed up just a few times. This chain uses TRBV7-2 with TRBJ2-7; 7 nucleotides match TRBD2. CDR1 is SGHTA, CDR2 FQGNSA, per germline. The ends lost 3 bases at V and 3 bases at J; junction bases unmatched: 2. CDR3 length: 13 amino acids. CDR3 DNA sequence: TGTGCCAGCAGCTTGGGGGGGGACTACGAGCAGTACTTC. It encodes CASSLGGDYEQYF.